Below are 27 T cell receptor beta chains sequenced from a single sample in a study of OX40 agonist ivuxolimab in advanced cancers. Repertoires were generated with immunoSEQ multiplex PCR, while TCRdb's copy carries only in-frame clones and drops some. The sample has approximately 100,000 clones, around 90% seen once; the top ten hold less than 1%. The input for sequencing was CD4+ or CD8+ T cells sorted from blood, taken in a trial of the OX40 agonist ivuxolimab. The receptors originated from an adult with an advanced solid tumor such as melanoma, head and neck, liver or kidney cancer.

The rearrangement links TRBV7-2 to TRBJ1-2, with D possibly being TRBD1 (6 bases). This CDR3 is 11 amino acids long. Germline CDR1 is SGHTA and CDR2 is FQGNSA. Between the trimmed V and J ends, which lost 2 bases and 10 bases, there was a span of 8 bases. The CDR3 region is CASSLQGYYTF. DNA of the CDR3: TGTGCCAGCAGCTTACAGGGGTACTACACCTTC.

The chain is built from TRBV19 and TRBJ1-3; the D gene is possibly TRBD1 (5 bases). The CDR3 spans 14 residues. Germline CDR1 is LNHDA and CDR2 is SQIVND (reference sequence). V was clipped by 8 bases and J by 0 bases, with 11 bases between them. This CDR3 is CASHRGYSGNTIYF. CDR3 coding DNA: TGTGCCAGTCATCGGGGGTACTCTGGAAACACCATATATTTT.

This chain joins TRBV7-9 and TRBJ2-5; D unresolved. V was shortened by 7 bases and J by 5 bases, with 14 bases between the two germline ends. Germline CDR1 and CDR2: SEHNR and FQNEAQ (reference sequence). The CDR3 has 13 amino acids. CDR3 DNA: TGTGCCAGCACCTATCAAGGGATCGAGACCCAGTACTTC. This translates into CASTYQGIETQYF. The whole variable domain, remainder taken from reference TRBV7-9 and TRBJ2-5, is DTGVSQNPRHKITKRGQNVTFRCDPISEHNRLYWYRQTLGQGPEFLTYFQNEAQLEKSRLLSDRFSAERPKGSFSTLEIQRTEQGDSAMYLCASTYQGIETQYFGPGTRLLVL.

The gene calls are TRBV9 and TRBJ2-3; no clear D gene. Germline V gene data show CDR1 as SGDLS and CDR2 as YYNGEE. The CDR3 extends over 14 amino acids. Between the trimmed V and J ends, which lost 3 bases and 2 bases, there was a span of 10 bases. In DNA form, the CDR3 reads TGTGCCAGCAGCGAAGGACCGTACACAGATACGCAGTATTTT. Its protein is CASSEGPYTDTQYF. Variable domain in full (rest from reference TRBV9 and TRBJ2-3): DSGVTQTPKHLITATGQRVTLRCSPRSGDLSVYWYQQSLDQGLQFLIQYYNGEERAKGNILERFSAQQFPDLHSELNLSSLELGDSALYFCASSEGPYTDTQYFGPGTRLTVL.

The rearrangement uses TRBV27 and TRBJ2-7; D possibly corresponds to TRBD2 (5 bases). The germline V and J ends were trimmed by 3 bases and 2 bases, with 11 bases remaining between them. Germline V CDR1 and CDR2: MNHEY, SMNVEV (reference sequence). This CDR3 contains 14 residues. The CDR3 region has the DNA TGTGCCAGCAGTTTCGGGGTTCAGGCCTACGAGCAGTACTTC. Translation gives CASSFGVQAYEQYF.

V is TRBV11-2 and J is TRBJ2-5; 14 nucleotides align to TRBD2. V trimming: 5 bases; J trimming: 2 bases; junction bases outside the gene matches: 4. Germline loops: CDR1 SGHAT, CDR2 FQNNGV. The CDR3 length is 16 residues. This chain's CDR3 is CASSGGLAGGQETQYF. The CDR3 DNA follows: TGTGCCAGCAGCGGAGGACTAGCGGGGGGTCAAGAGACCCAGTACTTC.

V is TRBV28 and J is TRBJ2-2; a possible D gene is TRBD1 (5 bases). The CDR3 sequence is 14 residues long. The germline V gene encodes CDR1 MDHEN and CDR2 SYDVKM. Trimming removed 7 bases from V and 2 bases from J, with 11 bases in between. CDR3 protein: CASNPQGNTGELFF. Written as DNA, the CDR3 is TGTGCCAGCAACCCGCAGGGTAACACCGGGGAGCTGTTTTTT.

The CDR3 region is CASSPTISGANVLTF. DNA for the CDR3: TGCGCCAGCAGCCCTACTATCTCTGGGGCCAACGTCCTGACTTTC. The chain is built from TRBV5-1 and TRBJ2-6; D is ambiguous. Trimming removed 4 bases from V and 0 bases from J, with 8 bases in between. The CDR3 is made up of 15 amino acids. Germline lookup yields CDR1 SGHRS and CDR2 YFSETQ.

The V gene is TRBV7-2, the J gene TRBJ2-7; D is possibly TRBD2 (7 bases). V lost 4 bases and J 2 bases, leaving 9 bases between the germline ends. Germline V gene sequence: CDR1 SGHTA, CDR2 FQGNSA. This CDR3 has 13 residues. In nucleotides, the CDR3 is TGTGCCAGCAGCTCGCGGGGGCCCTACGAGCAGTACTTC. It translates to CASSSRGPYEQYF.

A few counts support this clone. The rearrangement links TRBV14 to TRBJ1-6; D is unresolved. V lost 4 bases and J 0 bases, leaving 7 bases between the germline ends. CDR3 length: 15 residues. The germline CDR1 and CDR2 sequences are SGHDN and FVKESK. The CDR3 region has the DNA TGTGCCAGCAGCCCGGGGAGCTCCTATAATTCACCCCTCCACTTT. Translation gives CASSPGSSYNSPLHF. The full variable domain, completed using reference TRBV14 and TRBJ1-6, is EAGVTQFPSHSVIEKGQTVTLRCDPISGHDNLYWYRRVMGKEIKFLLHFVKESKQDESGMPNNRFLAERTGGTYSTLKVQPAELEDSGVYFCASSPGSSYNSPLHFGNGTRLTVT.

The gene calls are TRBV5-1 and TRBJ2-2; possible D gene TRBD1, 6 bases. The CDR3 is 15 residues long. Germline V gives CDR1 SGHRS, CDR2 YFSETQ. With 4 bases removed from V and 0 bases from J, the gap between germline ends came to 10 bases. CDR3: CASSRDTANTGELFF. DNA of the CDR3: TGCGCCAGCAGCCGGGACACGGCGAACACCGGGGAGCTGTTTTTT.

The chain is built from TRBV6-1 and TRBJ2-4; D possibly matches TRBD1 or TRBD2 (5 bases each). Germline V gene data show CDR1 as MNHNS and CDR2 as SASEGT. The CDR3 runs to 14 residues. V was pared by 6 bases and J by 5 bases, with 14 bases between. The CDR3 region is CASRRVRGQNIQYF. In DNA, the CDR3 is TGTGCCAGCAGAAGAGTTAGGGGACAAAACATTCAGTACTTC.

V usage is TRBV27 and J usage is TRBJ1-5, with unresolved D. This CDR3 is 15 amino acids long. CDR1 is MNHEY and CDR2 is SMNVEV in the germline V gene (reference sequence). The V and J ends lost 3 bases and 6 bases respectively, with 15 bases between them. Written as DNA, the CDR3 is TGTGCCAGCAGTTTCCTCCTCTACCAGAGTCAGCCCCAGCATTTT. Translated: CASSFLLYQSQPQHF.

J is TRBJ2-2 and V is TRBV6-5, with 9 positions matching TRBD1. The CDR3 totals 15 residues. Germline CDR1 is MNHEY and CDR2 is SVGAGI. Losses at the gene ends were 8 bases for V and 6 bases for J; bases not matched to a gene: 10. The CDR3 region is CASARVQGAAGELFF. In DNA, the CDR3 is TGTGCCAGCGCTAGGGTACAGGGGGCGGCCGGGGAGCTGTTTTTT.

The table lists this clone with a count of one. This chain links TRBV28 with TRBJ2-7; 12 bases fit TRBD2. The CDR3 length is 15 residues. V was clipped by 6 bases and J by 1 base; unmatched bases: 4. Germline V lookup: CDR1 MDHEN, CDR2 SYDVKM. The CDR3, as DNA: TGTGCCAGCAGCCCACTAGCGGGGGGATCCTACGAGCAGTACTTC. Its protein product is CASSPLAGGSYEQYF.

The chain recombines TRBV5-1 with TRBJ1-4; TRBD1 matches 7 bases. Germline loops: CDR1 SGHRS, CDR2 YFSETQ. The junction had 6 bases not matched to a gene; V was cut back by 0 bases and J by 7 bases. CDR3 length: 15 residues. The CDR3 region has the DNA TGCGCCAGCAGCTTGGTGGCAGGGGGGACTGAAAAACTGTTTTTT. Protein: CASSLVAGGTEKLFF.

The V and J genes are TRBV28 and TRBJ2-1; a possible D gene is TRBD2 (5 bases). Germline CDR1 MDHEN, CDR2 SYDVKM. The CDR3 has 12 residues. The germline V and J ends were trimmed by 11 bases and 0 bases, with 8 bases remaining between them. For the CDR3, the DNA is TGTGCCTCTGGGAGCTCCTACAATGAGCAGTTCTTC. Translation gives CASGSSYNEQFF. Supplemented by reference TRBV28 and TRBJ2-1, the full variable domain reads DVKVTQSSRYLVKRTGEKVFLECVQDMDHENMFWYRQDPGLGLRLIYFSYDVKMKEKGDIPEGYSVSREKKERFSLILESASTNQTSMYLCASGSSYNEQFFGPGTRLTVL.

This rearrangement joins TRBV10-2 to TRBJ1-5; no firm D call. Germline CDR1 is WSHSY and CDR2 is SAAADI. The CDR3 is made up of 13 amino acids. Between the trimmed V and J ends, which lost 1 base and 7 bases, there was a span of 8 bases. The CDR3 DNA reads as TGCGCCAGCAGTGAGTGGGTAGGCCAGCCCCAGCATTTT. It specifies CASSEWVGQPQHF.

J is TRBJ1-4 and V is TRBV28; a possible D gene is TRBD1 (5 bases). The germline V gene has CDR1 MDHEN and CDR2 SYDVKM. V was pared by 5 bases and J by 7 bases, with 17 bases between. This CDR3 has 15 amino acids. The CDR3 bases are TGTGCCAGCAGTCTGGGACTCTTGACGGCTGAAAAACTGTTTTTT. This sequence encodes CASSLGLLTAEKLFF.

CDR3 sequence reads: CASSLYSGWVTYTQYF. The CDR3 nucleotides are TGCGCCAGCAGCTTGTATTCAGGGTGGGTCACGTATACGCAGTATTTT. The genes are TRBV5-1 and TRBJ2-3; D may be TRBD1 (5 bases). With 1 base removed from V and 7 bases from J, the gap between germline ends came to 19 bases. The CDR3 totals 16 residues. In germline, CDR1 is SGHRS, CDR2 YFSETQ.

This chain connects TRBV5-1 to TRBJ1-3; unclear D gene. The V and J ends lost 0 bases and 2 bases respectively, with 12 bases between them. The germline V gene has CDR1 SGHRS and CDR2 YFSETQ. This CDR3 is 16 amino acids long. CDR3 nucleotides: TGCGCCAGCAGCTTGGAATTTCGACGACCTGGAAACACCATATATTTT. This sequence encodes CASSLEFRRPGNTIYF.

J is TRBJ2-7 and V is TRBV6-6; tentatively, D is TRBD1 (6 bases). Germline CDR1 is MNHNY and CDR2 is SVGAGI (reference sequence). This CDR3 spans 13 amino acids. V lost 6 bases and J lost 5, with 14 bases in between. The CDR3 is CASRFLQGDEQYF. Written as DNA, the CDR3 is TGTGCCAGCAGGTTCCTACAGGGCGACGAGCAGTACTTC.

CDR3 in DNA: TGTGCCAGCAGCTTGGCTCGGAGGGACACTGAAGCTTTCTTT. Its protein product is CASSLARRDTEAFF. This sequence joins TRBV28 and TRBJ1-1, with D hard to call. Germline V CDR1 and CDR2: MDHEN, SYDVKM. The V and J ends lost 6 bases and 3 bases respectively, with 14 bases between them. This CDR3 spans 14 amino acids.

This clone was observed a single time. The CDR3 loop reads CASSRTSGYTDTQYF. CDR3 bases: TGTGCCAGCAGTCGAACCAGCGGGTACACAGATACGCAGTATTTT. The chain is built from TRBV11-3 and TRBJ2-3, with D perhaps TRBD2 (6 bases). Trimming shortened V by 6 bases and J by 2 bases, and 15 bases separated the two germline ends. This CDR3 region has 15 residues. Germline V gene sequence: CDR1 SGHNT, CDR2 YENEEA. Variable domain in full (rest from reference TRBV11-3 and TRBJ2-3): EAGVVQSPRYKIIEKKQPVAFWCNPISGHNTLYWYLQNLGQGPELLIRYENEEAVDDSQLPKDRFSAERLKGVDSTLKIQPAELGDSAVYLCASSRTSGYTDTQYFGPGTRLTVL.

The chain uses TRBV7-3 and TRBJ2-1, with D tentatively TRBD2 (6 bases). The germline CDR1 and CDR2 sequences are SGHTA and FQGTGA. The V end was cut by 1 base, the J end by 4 bases, with 11 bases between. The CDR3 sequence is 15 residues long. The CDR3 here is CASSLNPGVYNEQFF. For the CDR3, the DNA is TGTGCCAGCAGCTTAAACCCGGGAGTGTACAATGAGCAGTTCTTC.

The chain has TRBV5-1 and TRBJ2-5; 8 bases map to TRBD2. The ends lost 1 base at V and 2 bases at J; junction bases unmatched: 4. The germline V gene has CDR1 SGHRS and CDR2 YFSETQ. This CDR3 is 15 amino acids long. CDR3 region: CASSLLAGNQETQYF. CDR3 nucleotide sequence: TGCGCCAGCAGCTTGTTAGCGGGGAATCAAGAGACCCAGTACTTC.

This rearrangement joins TRBV5-1 to TRBJ1-1, with D hard to call. Trimming shortened V by 4 bases and J by 8 bases, and 21 bases separated the two germline ends. Germline loops: CDR1 SGHRS, CDR2 YFSETQ. The CDR3 consists of 15 residues. This CDR3 is CASSPPSGGGREAFF. The CDR3 DNA is TGCGCCAGCAGCCCTCCTTCCGGTGGCGGGCGAGAAGCTTTCTTT.